The 4 T cell receptor beta chains below all came from one sample that was sequenced in a study of T cell responses to AZD1222 COVID-19 vaccine. The data were produced by immunoSEQ multiplex PCR, yet TCRdb's version contains in-frame clones alone and is incomplete. The top ten clones hold approximately 10% of a sample with 75,000 to 100,000 clones, around 88% of them seen once. Sequences were derived from peripheral blood, sampled on day 0 of MenACWY control vaccination. These receptors all stem from an adult in good health.

This clone was picked up one time. The chain recombines TRBV6-6 with TRBJ2-2; TRBD1 is a possible D gene (6 bases). This CDR3 has 16 residues. Trimming shortened V by 0 bases and J by 5 bases, and 13 bases separated the two germline ends. The germline V gene encodes CDR1 MNHNY and CDR2 SVGAGI (reference sequence). The CDR3 coding sequence is TGTGCCAGCAGTTACTCCGGCAGGGGAAGGACCGGGGAGCTGTTTTTT. Its translation is CASSYSGRGRTGELFF.

The chain is built from TRBV6-2 or TRBV6-3 and TRBJ1-5, with D perhaps TRBD1 (6 bases). This CDR3 has 13 amino acids. V was clipped by 4 bases and J by 11 bases, with 15 bases between them. Germline V gene lookup returns CDR1 MNHEY and CDR2 SVGEGT. CDR3 protein: CASSLDGTLAQHF. CDR3 in DNA: TGTGCCAGCAGTTTAGACGGGACATTGGCCCAGCATTTT.

This clone was found once. The rearrangement uses TRBV5-4 and TRBJ2-7; 7 bases map to TRBD2. This CDR3 contains 14 residues. Germline CDR1 reads SGHNT; CDR2 reads YYREEE (reference sequence). The V gene end was trimmed by 3 bases and the J gene end by 3 bases; junction bases not matched to a gene: 6. This chain's CDR3 is CASSWGGTGYEQYF. The CDR3 nucleotides read TGTGCCAGCAGCTGGGGGGGTACAGGCTACGAGCAGTACTTC.

This chain links TRBV19 with TRBJ2-2, with D unclear. The CDR3 has 15 amino acids. The germline V and J ends were trimmed by 5 bases and 1 base, with 11 bases remaining between them. Germline V lookup: CDR1 LNHDA, CDR2 SQIVND (reference sequence). As DNA, the CDR3 is TGTGCCAGTAGTCCCACAGCAGGGAACACCGGGGAGCTGTTTTTT. Translation gives CASSPTAGNTGELFF.